This entry lists 13 T cell receptor beta chains sequenced from one sample in a study of cytomegalovirus exposure and HLA in healthy donors. Primers: 60 Vbeta forward and 13 Jbeta reverse. Generated by immunoSEQ multiplex PCR, the TCRdb table keeps only in-frame clones and is missing some. The sample consists of around 190,000 clones, approximately 82% of them appearing once. Specimen: PBMCs. The receptors here all came from a girl aged 2 to 9 in good health and CMV-seropositive.

The chain is built from TRBV5-6 and TRBJ2-1; TRBD2 agrees at 7 bases. CDR3 length: 15 residues. Trimming cost V 0 bases and J 4 bases; bases outside gene matches: 4. Germline V CDR1 and CDR2: SGHDT, YYEEEE. CDR3 sequence reads: CASSLAQREYNEQFF. DNA of the CDR3: TGTGCCAGCAGCTTGGCCCAGCGGGAATACAATGAGCAGTTCTTC.

As DNA, the CDR3 is TGTGCCTGGAGTGAACTCCGGGGCACTGAAGCTTTCTTT. Its translation is CAWSELRGTEAFF. The chain couples TRBV30 to TRBJ1-1; no clear D gene. The length of the CDR3 is 13 residues. Germline CDR1 GTSNPN, CDR2 SVGIG (reference sequence). Trimming pared 1 base from V and 4 bases from J, leaving 10 bases between.

V and J are TRBV11-2 and TRBJ2-5; unclear D gene. Germline lookup yields CDR1 SGHAT and CDR2 FQNNGV. V was pared by 5 bases and J by 2 bases, with 9 bases between. CDR3 length: 13 amino acids. The CDR3 sequence is CASSLRLQETQYF. CDR3 DNA: TGTGCCAGCAGCCTCAGGTTGCAAGAGACCCAGTACTTC.

The chain is built from TRBV30 and TRBJ1-2; D unclear. V was shortened by 7 bases and J by 0 bases, with 6 bases between the two germline ends. CDR3 length: 11 amino acids. CDR1 and CDR2 (germline): GTSNPN, SVGIG (reference sequence). The CDR3 here is CASTPNYGYTF. The CDR3 coding sequence is TGTGCCTCCACACCTAACTATGGCTACACCTTC. The full variable domain, rest sourced from reference TRBV30 and TRBJ1-2, is SQTIHQWPATLVQPVGSPLSLECTVEGTSNPNLYWYRQAAGRGLQLLFYSVGIGQISSEVPQNLSASRPQDRQFILSSKKLLLSDSGFYLCASTPNYGYTFGSGTRLTVV.

The CDR3 DNA follows: TGTGCCATCAGTGAGCCCCATACAGGGGGCAATAATGAAAAACTGTTTTTT. It translates to CAISEPHTGGNNEKLFF. This chain links TRBV10-3 with TRBJ1-4; 9 bases align to TRBD1. CDR1 and CDR2 (germline): ENHRY, SYGVKD. CDR3 length: 17 amino acids. The V gene end was trimmed by 2 bases and the J gene end by 4 bases; junction bases not matched to a gene: 8.

A word on this clone: This specimen includes other DNA sequences encoding the same CDR3. The chain joins TRBV9 to TRBJ2-3; D remains ambiguous. Germline loops: CDR1 SGDLS, CDR2 YYNGEE. V shed 2 bases and J shed 0 bases, with 7 bases lying between them. The CDR3 totals 14 residues. The CDR3 DNA is TGTGCCAGCAGCGTGCGTTCTAGCACAGATACGCAGTATTTT. It is translated as CASSVRSSTDTQYF.

V gene TRBV5-1 combines with J gene TRBJ1-2, with D possibly matching TRBD1 (5 bases). The germline V gene has CDR1 SGHRS and CDR2 YFSETQ. V was shortened by 2 bases and J by 6 bases, with 14 bases between the two germline ends. The CDR3 has 14 residues. CDR3 nucleotide sequence: TGCGCCAGCAGCTTTCAGGGCCCGGCGGATGGCTACACCTTC. Protein: CASSFQGPADGYTF.

The gene calls are TRBV6-5 and TRBJ1-1; possible D gene TRBD1, 6 bases. The V end was cut by 5 bases, the J end by 3 bases, with 16 bases between. In germline, CDR1 is MNHEY, CDR2 SVGAGI. The CDR3 sequence is 15 residues long. The CDR3 DNA follows: TGTGCCAGCAGTAGCGCTCGGGAGGGGGACACTGAAGCTTTCTTT. Translating gives CASSSAREGDTEAFF.

V usage is TRBV15 and J usage is TRBJ1-4; D ambiguous. Germline V gene data show CDR1 as LNHNV and CDR2 as YYDKDF (reference sequence). V was trimmed by 6 bases and J by 10 bases, leaving 18 bases between them. The CDR3 is made up of 14 amino acids. CDR3 sequence: CATRRGTQAGKLFF. CDR3 bases: TGTGCCACCAGACGAGGAACCCAGGCGGGAAAACTGTTTTTT.

The J gene is TRBJ2-7, the V gene TRBV7-2; 10 bases are shared with TRBD2. The length of the CDR3 is 15 residues. Germline V lookup: CDR1 SGHTA, CDR2 FQGNSA. J lost 2 bases, V lost 7 bases, and 8 bases had no gene match. Here the CDR3 DNA reads TGTGCCAGCATCCCGGAGCGGGGGGGAACCTACGAGCAGTACTTC. This sequence encodes CASIPERGGTYEQYF.

The rearrangement links TRBV5-1 to TRBJ1-1; D possibly corresponds to TRBD1 (5 bases). V was cut by 4 bases and J by 4 bases, with 17 bases left in between. The germline gives CDR1 SGHRS, CDR2 YFSETQ. The CDR3 totals 15 residues. CDR3 coding DNA: TGCGCCAGCAGCCCGGGGAGGGGTTTAGGCACTGAAGCTTTCTTT. Protein: CASSPGRGLGTEAFF.

This clone was detected once. The CDR3 loop is CASSPWYGAGVGTDTQYF. The CDR3 DNA reads as TGTGCCAGCAGCCCCTGGTACGGGGCGGGAGTTGGCACAGATACGCAGTATTTT. The chain joins TRBV5-6 to TRBJ2-3; 7 bases align to TRBD2. The CDR3 length is 18 residues. Trimming at V came to 4 bases and at J to 1 base, leaving 15 bases not matched to a gene. Germline CDR1 SGHDT, CDR2 YYEEEE.

The chain combines TRBV19 with TRBJ1-6; no definite D call. V lost 3 bases to trimming and J lost 5 bases, with 8 bases between them. There are 14 residues in the CDR3. Germline loops: CDR1 LNHDA, CDR2 SQIVND (reference sequence). The CDR3 region has the DNA TGTGCCAGTAGTATTATGGCTCATAATTCACCCCTCCACTTT. Its protein product is CASSIMAHNSPLHF.